The TCR beta chain described here comes from a study of T-cell memory formation after mild COVID-19. As for the study in general: Largely donor-specific TCR clusters were found. Study-level findings and limits: Whereas later expanders leaned CD4+, clones contracting day 15 to 85 showed a balanced CD4/CD8 makeup. CD4+ contracting clones were found mainly in CM and EM, and CD8+ ones in EMRA. Whether day 37 second-wave clones are SARS-CoV-2-specific was not confirmed.

Note on this clonotype: Its specificity is unknown.

In TCRdb, the 5' RACE reads were re-called with MiXCR into one record per CDR3 protein. This sample has a few hundred thousand distinct CDR3 sequences, with 15% to 20% found just once. The specimen was PBMCs or a T cell subset sorted from them (not recorded which). This TCR was sampled from a man in his late teens or twenties who had mild COVID-19 (a few samples of this study predate the infection). Cell type and time point are not known.

The CDR3 bases are TGTGCCAGCAGCCGCTGGCGGGGGAGCTCCTACAATGAGCAGTTCTTC. Amino acid sequence: CASSRWRGSSYNEQFF. The gene calls are TRBV7-9 and TRBJ2-1; 7 bases are shared with TRBD2. The CDR3 length is 16 residues. Germline V lookup: CDR1 SEHNR, CDR2 FQNEAQ (reference sequence). Germline trimming cut 5 bases from V and 0 bases from J; bases unmatched to any gene: 7.